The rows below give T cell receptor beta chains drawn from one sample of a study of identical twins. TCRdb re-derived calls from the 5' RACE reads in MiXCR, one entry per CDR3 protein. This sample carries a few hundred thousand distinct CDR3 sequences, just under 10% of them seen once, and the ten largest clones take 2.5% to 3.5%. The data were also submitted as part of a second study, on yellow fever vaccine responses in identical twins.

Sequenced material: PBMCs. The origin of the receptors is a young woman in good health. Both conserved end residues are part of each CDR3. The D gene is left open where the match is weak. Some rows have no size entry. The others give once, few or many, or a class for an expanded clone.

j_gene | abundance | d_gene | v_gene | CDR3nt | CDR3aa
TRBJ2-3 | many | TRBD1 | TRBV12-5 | TGTGCTAGTGGTTTGGTCCCGGGACAGGACCATACGCAGTATTTT | CASGLVPGQDHTQYF
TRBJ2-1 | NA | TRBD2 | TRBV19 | TGTGCCAGTAGTCAGTGGGGGAGGGGAAGCCACAATGAGCAGTTCTTC | CASSQWGRGSHNEQFF
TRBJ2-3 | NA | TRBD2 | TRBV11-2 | TGTGCCAGCAGCCTACATCCGGGACTAGCGTCAGAGGGTGCAGATACGCAGTATTTT | CASSLHPGLASEGADTQYF
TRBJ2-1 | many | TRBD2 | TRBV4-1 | TGCGCCAGCAGCCAAGCTCCGGGACTAGCGAATAATGAGCAGTTCTTC | CASSQAPGLANNEQFF
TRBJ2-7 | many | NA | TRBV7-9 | TGTGCCAGCAGCTCGCCTCTAGCCGGGGACCACGAGCAGTACTTC | CASSSPLAGDHEQYF
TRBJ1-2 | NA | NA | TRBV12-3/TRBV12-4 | TGTGCCAGCAGTTTGGAGGCAGCGACTTATGGCTACACCTTC | CASSLEAATYGYTF
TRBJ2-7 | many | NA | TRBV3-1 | TGTGCCAGCAGCCAGGGGACGGATACCTACGAGCAGTACTTC | CASSQGTDTYEQYF
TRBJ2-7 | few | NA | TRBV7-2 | TGTGCCAGCAGCTTAGAAAGTGGGAGTAGCTCCTACGAGCAGTACTTC | CASSLESGSSSYEQYF
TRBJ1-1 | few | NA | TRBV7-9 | TGTGCCAGCAGCGCCGGCCGCCTGGGGACTGAAGCTTTCTTT | CASSAGRLGTEAFF
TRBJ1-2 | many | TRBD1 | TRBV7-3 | TGTGCCAGCAGCTCTTGGACAGGAGGTGGCTACACCTTC | CASSSWTGGGYTF
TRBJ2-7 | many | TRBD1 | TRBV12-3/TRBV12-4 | TGTGCCAGCAGTATGCGGGACAGGGGCTACGAGCAGTACTTC | CASSMRDRGYEQYF
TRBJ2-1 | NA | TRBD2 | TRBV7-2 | TGTGCCAGCAGCTGGACTAGGGGATCGTTCTTC | CASSWTRGSFF
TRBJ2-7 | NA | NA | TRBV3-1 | TGTGCCAGCAGCCAAGATAGTGGCAATTCCTACGAGCAGTACTTC | CASSQDSGNSYEQYF
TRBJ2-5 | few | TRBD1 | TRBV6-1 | TGTGCCAGCATGGACAGGCGCTTACAAGAGACCCAGTACTTC | CASMDRRLQETQYF
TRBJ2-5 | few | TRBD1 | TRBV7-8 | TGTGCCAGCAGCGTAACAGGGGGCAGATACCAAGAGACCCAGTACTTC | CASSVTGGRYQETQYF
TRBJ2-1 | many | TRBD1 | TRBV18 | TGTGCCAGCTCACCACCCGGACAGGGGTATGGTGAGCAGTTCTTC | CASSPPGQGYGEQFF
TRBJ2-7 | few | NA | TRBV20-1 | TGCAGTGCTCCTGAGACAGGTCTCTCCTACGAGCAGTACTTC | CSAPETGLSYEQYF
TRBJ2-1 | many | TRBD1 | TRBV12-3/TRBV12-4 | TGTGCCAGCAGTACCGGGACAGGGATCATGAATGAGCAGTTCTTC | CASSTGTGIMNEQFF
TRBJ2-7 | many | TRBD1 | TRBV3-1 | TGTGCCAGCAGCCAAGAAGGGACAGGCTTTGGCTACGAGCAGTACTTC | CASSQEGTGFGYEQYF
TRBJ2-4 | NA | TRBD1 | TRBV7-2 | TGTGCCAGCAGCGGAACAGGGGGCAAAAACATTCAGTACTTC | CASSGTGGKNIQYF
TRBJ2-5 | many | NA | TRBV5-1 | TGCGCCAGCAGCTTGGATGGGGAAACCGGGAGCCAGTACTTC | CASSLDGETGSQYF
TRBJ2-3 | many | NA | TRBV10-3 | TGTGCCATCCAACCTGGGGTGAACACAGATACGCAGTATTTT | CAIQPGVNTDTQYF
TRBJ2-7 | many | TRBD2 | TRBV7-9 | TGTGCCAGCAGCTCTGGTCGGGGGGGCCGAGGGGACGAGCAGTACTTC | CASSSGRGGRGDEQYF
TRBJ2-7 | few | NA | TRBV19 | TGTGCCAGTGCTACGGGGGAAACAAGCTACGAGCAGTACTTC | CASATGETSYEQYF
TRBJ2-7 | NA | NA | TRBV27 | TGTGCCAGCAGTCCGATTGGACCCTACGAGCAGTACTTC | CASSPIGPYEQYF
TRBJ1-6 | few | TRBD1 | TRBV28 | TGTGCCAGCAGTCCAAGGGGACAGGGGGATTCACCCCTCCACTTT | CASSPRGQGDSPLHF
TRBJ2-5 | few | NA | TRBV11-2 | TGTGCCAGCAGCTTAGATCACGGGCCCCAAGAGACCCAGTACTTC | CASSLDHGPQETQYF
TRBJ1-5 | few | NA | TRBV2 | TGTGCCAGCAGTGAAGGAGTTCTAGATAATCAGCCCCAGCATTTT | CASSEGVLDNQPQHF
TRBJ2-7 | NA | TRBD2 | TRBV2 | TGTGCCATCAGCCCGGGACTAGCGGGAGGGAGGAGCTCCTACGAGCAGTACTTC | CAISPGLAGGRSSYEQYF
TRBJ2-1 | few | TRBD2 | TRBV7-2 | TGTGCCAGCAGCTTATGGGGCGGGAGGAGTCCCAATGAGCAGTTCTTC | CASSLWGGRSPNEQFF
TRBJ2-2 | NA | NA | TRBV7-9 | TGTGCCAGCAGCTTAGCCCCCCCAGAGGGGGTCACCGGGGAGCTGTTTTTT | CASSLAPPEGVTGELFF
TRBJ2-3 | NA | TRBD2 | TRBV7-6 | TGTGCCAGCAGCTTAGGGTCTAGCGGGGGTACTAGCACAGATACGCAGTATTTT | CASSLGSSGGTSTDTQYF
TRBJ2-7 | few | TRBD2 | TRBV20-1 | TGCAGTGCTTGGACTAGCGGGAGCCGCGAGCAGTACTTC | CSAWTSGSREQYF
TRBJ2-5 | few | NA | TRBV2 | TGTGCCAGCAGAACCCTCGGAACCCAGTACTTC | CASRTLGTQYF
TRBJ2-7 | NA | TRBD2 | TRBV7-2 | TGTGCCAGCACCGAAATTTCGGGACTAGCGGGAACCTACGAGCAGTACTTC | CASTEISGLAGTYEQYF
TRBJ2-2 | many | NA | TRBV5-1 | TGCGCCAGCAGGCCTCAGGATGCCGGTAACTCCGGGGAGCTGTTTTTT | CASRPQDAGNSGELFF